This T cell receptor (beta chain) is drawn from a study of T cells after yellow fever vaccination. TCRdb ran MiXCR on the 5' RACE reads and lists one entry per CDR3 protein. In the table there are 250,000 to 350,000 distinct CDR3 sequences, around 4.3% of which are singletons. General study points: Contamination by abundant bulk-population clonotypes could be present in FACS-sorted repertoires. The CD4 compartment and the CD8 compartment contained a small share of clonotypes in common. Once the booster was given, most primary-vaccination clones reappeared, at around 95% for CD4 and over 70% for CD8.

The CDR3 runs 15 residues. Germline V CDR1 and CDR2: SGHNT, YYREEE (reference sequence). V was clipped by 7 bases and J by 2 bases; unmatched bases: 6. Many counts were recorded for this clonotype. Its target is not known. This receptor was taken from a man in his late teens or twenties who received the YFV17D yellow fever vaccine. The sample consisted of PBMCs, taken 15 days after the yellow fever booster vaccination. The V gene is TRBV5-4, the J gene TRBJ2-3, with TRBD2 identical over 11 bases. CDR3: CASSGTSGYTDTQYF. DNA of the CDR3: TGTGCCAGCTCCGGGACTAGCGGCTACACAGATACGCAGTATTTT.